This is a list of T cell receptor beta chains from one sample in a study of beta chain features in type 1 diabetes. Some clones are missing from TCRdb's copy, which holds only in-frame ones; the method was immunoSEQ multiplex PCR. The sample records about 740,000 clones, roughly 12% being singletons. Sequencing was done on a sample of naive CD4+ T cells from blood. The receptors derive from a man aged 18-30 years with type 1 diabetes. CDR3s include the opening cysteine and the closing phenylalanine or tryptophan. Fields, in order: V gene, D gene, clone size, J gene, CDR3 protein, CDR3 DNA. A D gene is named only where the DNA matches it firmly. Some rows mark clone size as missing; the rest say once, few, many or name a class of expanded clone.

TRBV19	NA	few	TRBJ1-4	CASSRRGEKLFF	TGTGCCAGTAGCCGGAGAGGTGAAAAACTGTTTTTT
TRBV7-9	TRBD1	NA	TRBJ1-5	CASSSTGSNQPQHF	TGTGCCAGCAGCTCGACAGGGAGCAATCAGCCCCAGCATTTT
TRBV25-1	NA	NA	TRBJ2-7	CASSDSKGTYEQYF	TGTGCCAGCAGTGATTCGAAGGGAACCTACGAGCAGTACTTC
TRBV2	NA	NA	TRBJ2-5	CASSVQETQYF	TGTGCCAGCAGCGTTCAAGAGACCCAGTACTTC
TRBV6-5	NA	few	TRBJ2-5	CASSRGTAKETQYF	TGTGCCAGCAGTAGAGGGACTGCTAAAGAGACCCAGTACTTC
TRBV6-6	NA	NA	TRBJ1-2	CALRGNYGYTF	TGTGCCCTTAGGGGTAACTATGGCTACACCTTC
TRBV19	NA	NA	TRBJ2-3	CASSMEQGLTDTQYF	TGTGCCAGTAGTATGGAACAGGGTCTCACAGATACGCAGTATTTT
TRBV18	NA	few	TRBJ1-6	CASSPGGQSERGSNSPLHF	TGTGCCAGCTCACCCGGGGGGCAGAGCGAACGGGGTTCTAATTCACCCCTCCACTTT
TRBV28	TRBD2	once	TRBJ2-3	CASSPAPRGVTDTQYF	TGTGCCAGCAGTCCTGCCCCGCGGGGGGTCACAGATACGCAGTATTTT
TRBV6-8	NA	few	TRBJ2-3	CASTPNPGVLLTGGDTQYF	TGTGCCAGCACCCCCAACCCGGGAGTCCTCTTGACCGGAGGCGATACGCAGTATTTT
TRBV28	NA	few	TRBJ2-3	CASSLPLGRSTDTQYF	TGTGCCAGCAGTTTACCGTTGGGTAGGAGCACAGATACGCAGTATTTT
TRBV7-9	TRBD1	few	TRBJ2-3	CASSSLPTGSTDTQYF	TGTGCCAGCAGCTCGCTTCCGACAGGGAGCACAGATACGCAGTATTTT
TRBV4-1	TRBD1	few	TRBJ1-1	CASSQVTGGNTEAFF	TGCGCCAGCAGCCAAGTAACAGGGGGGAACACTGAAGCTTTCTTT
TRBV5-1	TRBD1	few	TRBJ1-2	CASSLEQGANPYGYTF	TGCGCCAGCAGCTTGGAGCAGGGGGCGAATCCCTATGGCTACACCTTC
TRBV6-1	TRBD1	NA	TRBJ2-1	CAIRTGLYNEQFF	TGTGCCATCCGGACAGGCTTATACAATGAGCAGTTCTTC
TRBV10-3	NA	NA	TRBJ1-1	CAISDMAGRTEAFF	TGTGCCATCAGTGATATGGCGGGGAGAACTGAAGCTTTCTTT
TRBV5-8	TRBD1	NA	TRBJ2-5	CASSFGQVAPETQYF	TGTGCCAGCAGCTTTGGACAGGTTGCTCCAGAGACCCAGTACTTC
TRBV10-3	TRBD1	few	TRBJ1-2	CAISDWTGEGYTF	TGTGCCATCAGTGATTGGACAGGGGAGGGCTACACCTTC
TRBV7-8	NA	NA	TRBJ1-1	CASSLQGYTEAFF	TGTGCCAGCAGCTTACAGGGTTACACTGAAGCTTTCTTT
TRBV28	NA	few	TRBJ2-5	CASSLGGQQETQYF	TGTGCCAGCAGTCTGGGGGGACAGCAAGAGACCCAGTACTTC
TRBV30	TRBD2	NA	TRBJ2-3	CACGLEGTDTQYF	TGTGCCTGCGGACTAGAAGGTACAGATACGCAGTATTTT
TRBV13	NA	once	TRBJ1-5	CASSFGLGGGINQPQHF	TGTGCCAGCAGCTTCGGGCTGGGCGGCGGAATCAATCAGCCCCAGCATTTT
TRBV7-9	NA	NA	TRBJ2-7	CASSFTGNEVEQYF	TGTGCCAGCAGCTTTACGGGGAATGAAGTCGAGCAGTACTTC
TRBV7-2	TRBD2	few	TRBJ2-2	CASSFSGVNTGELFF	TGTGCCAGCAGCTTCAGCGGGGTCAACACCGGGGAGCTGTTTTTT
TRBV30	NA	NA	TRBJ2-6	CACRESGANVLTF	TGTGCCTGTCGCGAATCTGGGGCCAACGTCCTGACTTTC
TRBV2	TRBD2	NA	TRBJ2-3	CASRALSLAGAPAPDTQYF	TGTGCCAGCAGGGCCCTCTCGCTAGCGGGTGCCCCCGCACCAGATACGCAGTATTTT
TRBV4-1	NA	NA	TRBJ1-5	CASSQEYPGSSNQPQHF	TGCGCCAGCAGCCAAGAGTACCCGGGCAGCTCAAATCAGCCCCAGCATTTT
TRBV5-6	TRBD1	NA	TRBJ1-5	CASSLMTGPNQPQHF	TGTGCCAGCAGCTTGATGACAGGGCCCAATCAGCCCCAGCATTTT
TRBV25-1	NA	few	TRBJ2-5	CASTSTGTGETQYF	TGTGCCAGCACCTCGACGGGGACTGGGGAGACCCAGTACTTC
TRBV7-2	NA	NA	TRBJ1-1	CASSLAWTEAFF	TGTGCCAGCAGCTTAGCGTGGACTGAAGCTTTCTTT
TRBV29-1	NA	few	TRBJ1-1	CSVEDRNTEAFF	TGCAGCGTTGAAGACAGGAACACTGAAGCTTTCTTT
TRBV14	TRBD2	few	TRBJ2-3	CASSPLSGGRRTQYF	TGTGCCAGCAGCCCCTTAAGCGGGGGCCGCCGTACGCAGTATTTT
TRBV5-1	NA	few	TRBJ1-2	CASSLTDYGYTF	TGCGCCAGCAGCTTGACGGACTATGGCTACACCTTC
TRBV7-8	NA	few	TRBJ2-3	CASSPTRGQSTDTQYF	TGTGCCAGCAGCCCCACTCGCGGCCAGAGCACAGATACGCAGTATTTT
TRBV29-1	TRBD1	few	TRBJ1-2	CSVTRQGSLYGYTF	TGCAGCGTCACGCGACAGGGGTCCCTTTATGGCTACACCTTC
TRBV5-6	NA	NA	TRBJ1-5	CASSLWDGYSNQPQHF	TGTGCCAGCAGCTTGTGGGACGGATATAGCAATCAGCCCCAGCATTTT
TRBV20-1	NA	few	TRBJ1-2	CSARAPTYTF	TGCAGTGCTAGAGCCCCCACCTACACCTTC
TRBV25-1	TRBD1	few	TRBJ2-3	CASGKGASGDTQYF	TGTGCCAGCGGAAAGGGGGCAAGTGGGGATACGCAGTATTTT
TRBV5-4	NA	NA	TRBJ1-6	CASSQDLTYNSPLHF	TGTGCCAGCAGCCAAGATTTGACCTATAATTCACCCCTCCACTTT
TRBV6-5	TRBD2	NA	TRBJ2-1	CASSKLAGRLNEQFF	TGTGCCAGCAGTAAGCTAGCGGGGCGTCTTAATGAGCAGTTCTTC
TRBV11-2	NA	few	TRBJ2-3	CASSRGRSTDTQYF	TGTGCCAGCAGCAGAGGACGAAGCACAGATACGCAGTATTTT
TRBV7-9	NA	NA	TRBJ1-5	CASAVTGNQPQHF	TGTGCCAGCGCTGTGACAGGCAATCAGCCCCAGCATTTT
TRBV19	NA	NA	TRBJ1-6	CASSIAYTQENSPLHF	TGTGCCAGTAGTATAGCGTACACACAAGAGAATTCACCCCTCCACTTT
TRBV2	NA	NA	TRBJ2-7	CASTRGTYEQYF	TGTGCCAGCACTAGGGGAACCTACGAGCAGTACTTC
TRBV5-6	TRBD1	few	TRBJ2-5	CASSGTGQPTQYF	TGTGCCAGCAGCGGGACAGGGCAGCCGACCCAGTACTTC
TRBV19	NA	NA	TRBJ1-2	CASSRAAEPNYGYTF	TGTGCCAGTTCAAGGGCGGCGGAACCTAACTATGGCTACACCTTC
TRBV27	NA	NA	TRBJ1-4	CASSLWGGNEKLFF	TGTGCCAGCAGTTTATGGGGCGGTAATGAAAAACTGTTTTTT
TRBV5-1	TRBD1	few	TRBJ2-5	CASSRNTGGASSTQYF	TGCGCCAGCAGCCGAAACACAGGGGGCGCTTCATCGACCCAGTACTTC
TRBV11-3	NA	few	TRBJ1-1	CASSLVQGSNTEAFF	TGTGCCAGCAGCTTAGTTCAGGGGTCAAACACTGAAGCTTTCTTT
TRBV19	NA	few	TRBJ2-5	CASSIWGETQYF	TGTGCCAGTAGTATTTGGGGGGAGACCCAGTACTTC
TRBV7-2	TRBD2	NA	TRBJ2-7	CASSPGLAGGRYEQYF	TGTGCCAGCAGCCCGGGACTAGCGGGGGGACGCTACGAGCAGTACTTC
TRBV5-1	NA	NA	TRBJ2-7	CASSRMGPDEQYF	TGCGCCAGCAGCCGGATGGGCCCGGACGAGCAGTACTTC
TRBV15	NA	NA	TRBJ1-1	CATSPQVNTEAFF	TGTGCCACCAGCCCCCAGGTGAACACTGAAGCTTTCTTT
TRBV6-5	NA	NA	TRBJ1-1	CASSYSGQPEAFF	TGTGCCAGCAGTTACTCGGGGCAGCCAGAAGCTTTCTTT